The 23 T cell receptor beta chains listed next were all sequenced from one sample in a study of blood T cell repertoires in COVID-19. Only in-frame clones appear in the TCRdb table, and some are missing; sequencing was by immunoSEQ multiplex PCR. Here the sample spans around 300,000 clones, roughly nine tenths being singletons. Input material: peripheral blood. These receptors came from a woman aged 40-49 years who had recovered from COVID-19.

A single count supports this clone. This chain links TRBV30 with TRBJ2-5; TRBD2 matches at 14 bases. Germline V gene sequence: CDR1 GTSNPN, CDR2 SVGIG (reference sequence). With 3 bases clipped from V and 5 bases from J, the junction kept 11 bases outside the gene matches. The CDR3 contains 17 residues. This CDR3 reads CAWSLSGTSGSGETQYF. The DNA of the CDR3 is TGTGCCTGGAGCCTAAGCGGGACTAGCGGGAGCGGGGAGACCCAGTACTTC. Filled out from reference TRBV30 and TRBJ2-5, the complete variable domain reads SQTIHQWPATLVQPVGSPLSLECTVEGTSNPNLYWYRQAAGRGLQLLFYSVGIGQISSEVPQNLSASRPQDRQFILSSKKLLLSDSGFYLCAWSLSGTSGSGETQYFGPGTRLLVL.

The V call is TRBV19, the J call TRBJ2-3; tentatively, D is TRBD2 (5 bases). This CDR3 contains 14 residues. CDR1 is LNHDA and CDR2 is SQIVND in the germline V gene (reference sequence). Trimming pared 6 bases from V and 2 bases from J, leaving 12 bases between. This chain's CDR3 is CASRSGFSTDTQYF. The CDR3 bases are TGTGCCAGTAGAAGCGGTTTTTCCACAGATACGCAGTATTTT.

This rearrangement joins TRBV5-8 to TRBJ2-3; 16 positions agree with TRBD2. V was pared by 7 bases and J by 4 bases, with 3 bases of the junction left unmatched. CDR1 and CDR2 from the germline V gene are SGHTS and YDEGEE. The CDR3 is 15 residues long. The DNA for the CDR3 is TGTGCCAGCCGCGGGACTAGCGGGAGGGCAGATACGCAGTATTTT. Encoded protein: CASRGTSGRADTQYF.

This clone was seen a single time. The chain carries TRBV12-3 or TRBV12-4 and TRBJ2-2, with D unclear. Trimming left V 5 bases short and J 7 bases short, with 8 bases between. This CDR3 is 12 amino acids long. Here the CDR3 reads CASSPTYGELFF. CDR3 sequence (DNA): TGTGCCAGCAGTCCTACTTACGGGGAGCTGTTTTTT.

J is TRBJ1-1 and V is TRBV28; D is unclear. The CDR3 loop spans 13 amino acids. Trimming removed 3 bases from V and 4 bases from J, with 9 bases in between. The germline V gene has CDR1 MDHEN and CDR2 SYDVKM. The chain's CDR3 is CASSFQDITEAFF. The DNA of the CDR3 is TGTGCCAGCAGTTTTCAGGATATCACTGAAGCTTTCTTT.

This clone appeared many times. The rearrangement joins TRBV4-1 to TRBJ2-2; 13 bases are a match to TRBD2. CDR1 is MGHRA and CDR2 is YSYEKL in the germline V gene. The CDR3 is made up of 20 amino acids. V dropped 4 bases and J dropped 0; count of bases not matched to a gene: 11. The CDR3 here is CASSPWTSGSPPTNTGELFF. As DNA, the CDR3 is TGCGCCAGCAGCCCTTGGACTAGCGGGAGCCCCCCCACGAACACCGGGGAGCTGTTTTTT.

This clone was observed a single time. This chain joins TRBV11-2 and TRBJ2-2; D not certain. The germline gives CDR1 SGHAT, CDR2 FQNNGV. V dropped 2 bases and J dropped 1 base, with 5 bases sitting between them. This CDR3 comprises 14 residues. CDR3 sequence reads: CASSLNRNTGELFF. In DNA, the CDR3 is TGTGCCAGCAGCTTAAATCGGAACACCGGGGAGCTGTTTTTT.

The chain carries TRBV2 and TRBJ1-2, with D possibly being TRBD1 (5 bases). Trimming removed 3 bases from V and 4 bases from J, with 9 bases in between. The germline V gene has CDR1 SNHLY and CDR2 FYNNEI. There are 13 residues in the CDR3. CDR3 protein: CASSDPGIYGYTF. The CDR3 coding sequence is TGTGCCAGCAGTGACCCAGGGATCTATGGCTACACCTTC.

This sequence joins TRBV30 and TRBJ2-5, with D uncertain. V was trimmed by 2 bases and J by 7 bases, leaving 11 bases between them. This CDR3 region has 12 residues. Per the germline V gene, CDR1 is GTSNPN and CDR2 is SVGIG (reference sequence). The CDR3: CAWSKVAGTQYF. The CDR3 DNA sequence: TGTGCCTGGAGTAAAGTCGCCGGGACCCAGTACTTC. The complete variable domain, with remaining parts taken from reference TRBV30 and TRBJ2-5, reads SQTIHQWPATLVQPVGSPLSLECTVEGTSNPNLYWYRQAAGRGLQLLFYSVGIGQISSEVPQNLSASRPQDRQFILSSKKLLLSDSGFYLCAWSKVAGTQYFGPGTRLLVL.

The chain joins TRBV7-7 to TRBJ2-3, with TRBD2 matching over 16 bases. The CDR3 has 17 amino acids. From germline, CDR1 is SSHAT and CDR2 FNYEAQ (reference sequence). V lost 4 bases and J lost 6; bases outside the gene matches: 7. CDR3 coding DNA: TGTGCCAGCAGCTCGGGGACTAGCGGGAGGGAGGAGGATACGCAGTATTTT. It is translated as CASSSGTSGREEDTQYF.

This chain connects TRBV13 to TRBJ2-1, with 7 bases identical to TRBD2. V shed 5 bases, J shed 12 bases, and the junction held 10 bases outside the gene matches. This CDR3 comprises 13 residues. Germline CDR1 reads PRHDT; CDR2 reads FYEKMQ (reference sequence). CDR3: CASSPPPREGQFF. For the CDR3, the DNA is TGTGCCAGCAGCCCCCCCCCTAGGGAGGGGCAGTTCTTC.

In DNA, the CDR3 is TGTGCCAGCTCACCACGGGGACAGACCTCCTACGAGCAGTACTTC. It encodes CASSPRGQTSYEQYF. The chain is built from TRBV18 and TRBJ2-7; 7 bases fit TRBD1. This CDR3 region has 15 residues. The J segment lost 0 bases and the V segment lost 1 base, leaving 3 bases of the junction unmatched. Germline CDR1 and CDR2: KGHSH and LQKENI.

The gene calls are TRBV5-5 and TRBJ1-5, with TRBD1 as a possible D gene (5 bases). Per germline, CDR1 SGHKS and CDR2 YYEKEE (reference sequence). Trimming took 4 bases from V and 2 from J, leaving 10 bases between them. The CDR3 runs to 14 residues. The CDR3 sequence: CASSSRVGNQPQHF. DNA for the CDR3: TGTGCCAGCAGCAGCAGGGTCGGCAATCAGCCCCAGCATTTT.

The gene calls are TRBV25-1 and TRBJ1-4, with 9 positions matching TRBD1. CDR1 is MGHDK, CDR2 SYGVNS, per germline. The CDR3 runs 17 residues. V was pared by 6 bases and J by 6 bases, with 14 bases of the junction left unmatched. The CDR3 loop reads CASSGSGQGGLYEKLFF. In DNA form, the CDR3 reads TGTGCCAGCAGCGGCTCGGGACAGGGTGGCCTTTATGAAAAACTGTTTTTT. The whole variable domain, remainder taken from reference TRBV25-1 and TRBJ1-4, is EADIYQTPRYLVIGTGKKITLECSQTMGHDKMYWYQQDPGMELHLIHYSYGVNSTEKGDLSSESTVSRIRTEHFPLTLESARPSHTSQYLCASSGSGQGGLYEKLFFGSGTQLSVL.

This rearrangement joins TRBV30 to TRBJ2-1; 9 bases map to TRBD2. The germline CDR1 and CDR2 sequences are GTSNPN and SVGIG (reference sequence). The CDR3 extends over 14 amino acids. V was pared by 0 bases and J by 13 bases, with 10 bases of the junction left unmatched. The CDR3 DNA is TGTGCCTGGAGTGTACAGGATAGCGGGAGACGTCAGTTCTTC. Protein product: CAWSVQDSGRRQFF.

This chain joins TRBV10-3 and TRBJ2-1, with 9 bases fitting TRBD2. The germline CDR1 and CDR2 sequences are ENHRY and SYGVKD. The CDR3 has 13 residues. The V and J ends lost 6 bases and 9 bases, in that order; junction bases with no gene match: 6. CDR3 sequence reads: CAIRVAGVAEQFF. The CDR3 DNA follows: TGTGCCATCAGGGTAGCGGGAGTGGCTGAGCAGTTCTTC.

The rearrangement uses TRBV14 and TRBJ1-5; 7 bases map to TRBD1. Germline V gene sequence: CDR1 SGHDN, CDR2 FVKESK. The V segment lost 0 bases and the J segment 2 bases; nucleotides outside the gene matches: 16. This CDR3 comprises 20 residues. CDR3 residues: CASSQEEGYRGQKGNQPQHF. The CDR3, as DNA: TGTGCCAGCAGCCAAGAAGAGGGATACAGGGGCCAAAAGGGCAATCAGCCCCAGCATTTT.

The chain carries TRBV11-3 and TRBJ2-7; 8 bases line up with TRBD1. The CDR3 has 16 amino acids. V shed 1 base, J shed 5 bases, and the junction held 10 bases outside the gene matches. The germline V gene has CDR1 SGHNT and CDR2 YENEEA. CDR3 residues: CASSLAHAGGLNEQYF. CDR3 in DNA: TGTGCCAGCAGCTTAGCCCACGCAGGGGGCTTGAACGAGCAGTACTTC.

This chain connects TRBV28 to TRBJ2-7; a weak D match, TRBD1 (5 bases). Germline lookup yields CDR1 MDHEN and CDR2 SYDVKM. The CDR3 totals 13 residues. V dropped 6 bases and J dropped 7 bases, with 16 bases sitting between them. The CDR3 sequence: CASSGHDLLEQYF. CDR3 DNA sequence: TGTGCCAGCAGCGGACACGACCTCCTAGAGCAGTACTTC. The variable domain in full, with the rest retrieved from reference TRBV28 and TRBJ2-7, is DVKVTQSSRYLVKRTGEKVFLECVQDMDHENMFWYRQDPGLGLRLIYFSYDVKMKEKGDIPEGYSVSREKKERFSLILESASTNQTSMYLCASSGHDLLEQYFGPGTRLTVT.

The chain combines TRBV29-1 with TRBJ2-7, with D possibly matching TRBD1 (5 bases). V was trimmed by 7 bases and J by 5 bases, leaving 18 bases between them. The CDR3 is 13 residues long. In germline, CDR1 is SQVTM, CDR2 ANQGSEA. The CDR3, as DNA: TGCAGCGCCGACAGCGTTTCCGGACACGAGCAGTACTTC. It encodes CSADSVSGHEQYF.

The chain employs TRBV19 and TRBJ2-3; 7 bases are shared with TRBD2. With 4 bases clipped from V and 7 bases from J, the junction kept 8 bases outside the gene matches. The CDR3 consists of 14 residues. Looked up from germline, CDR1 is LNHDA and CDR2 is SQIVND (reference sequence). The CDR3 nucleotides are TGTGCCAGTAGTACCGGCGGGAGATCCTATACGCAGTATTTT. It is translated as CASSTGGRSYTQYF.

This rearrangement joins TRBV7-3 to TRBJ1-1; D possibly corresponds to TRBD1 (6 bases). CDR1 is SGHTA, CDR2 FQGTGA, per germline. V lost 5 bases and J lost 3, with 10 bases in between. This CDR3 is built from 13 residues. The CDR3, as DNA: TGTGCCAGCAGCCAACAGGGAGACACTGAAGCTTTCTTT. This gives the protein CASSQQGDTEAFF. The whole variable domain, filled in from reference TRBV7-3 and TRBJ1-1, reads GAGVSQTPSNKVTEKGKYVELRCDPISGHTALYWYRQSLGQGPEFLIYFQGTGAADDSGLPNDRFFAVRPEGSVSTLKIQRTERGDSAVYLCASSQQGDTEAFFGQGTRLTVV.

The CDR3 is CASSIERQGSNQPQHF. The CDR3 coding sequence is TGTGCCAGTAGTATAGAAAGGCAGGGTAGCAATCAGCCCCAGCATTTT. The V and J genes are TRBV19 and TRBJ1-5, with D possibly matching TRBD1 (5 bases). This CDR3 is built from 16 residues. CDR1 and CDR2 (germline): LNHDA, SQIVND (reference sequence). The V end was cut by 0 bases, the J end by 0 bases, with 9 bases between.